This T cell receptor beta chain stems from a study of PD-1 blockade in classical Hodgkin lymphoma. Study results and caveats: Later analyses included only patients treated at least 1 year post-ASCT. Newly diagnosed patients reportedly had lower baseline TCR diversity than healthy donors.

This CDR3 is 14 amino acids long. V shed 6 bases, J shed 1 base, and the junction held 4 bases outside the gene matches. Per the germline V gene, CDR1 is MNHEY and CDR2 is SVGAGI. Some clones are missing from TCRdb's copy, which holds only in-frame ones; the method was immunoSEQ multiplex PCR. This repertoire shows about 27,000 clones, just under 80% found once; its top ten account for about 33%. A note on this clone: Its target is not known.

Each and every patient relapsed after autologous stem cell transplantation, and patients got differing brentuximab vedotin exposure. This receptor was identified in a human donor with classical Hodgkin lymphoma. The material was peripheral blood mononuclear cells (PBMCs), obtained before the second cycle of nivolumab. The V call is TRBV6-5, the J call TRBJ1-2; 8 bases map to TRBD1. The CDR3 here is CASRKGQDNYGYTF. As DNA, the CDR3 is TGTGCCAGCAGGAAGGGACAGGATAACTATGGCTACACCTTC.